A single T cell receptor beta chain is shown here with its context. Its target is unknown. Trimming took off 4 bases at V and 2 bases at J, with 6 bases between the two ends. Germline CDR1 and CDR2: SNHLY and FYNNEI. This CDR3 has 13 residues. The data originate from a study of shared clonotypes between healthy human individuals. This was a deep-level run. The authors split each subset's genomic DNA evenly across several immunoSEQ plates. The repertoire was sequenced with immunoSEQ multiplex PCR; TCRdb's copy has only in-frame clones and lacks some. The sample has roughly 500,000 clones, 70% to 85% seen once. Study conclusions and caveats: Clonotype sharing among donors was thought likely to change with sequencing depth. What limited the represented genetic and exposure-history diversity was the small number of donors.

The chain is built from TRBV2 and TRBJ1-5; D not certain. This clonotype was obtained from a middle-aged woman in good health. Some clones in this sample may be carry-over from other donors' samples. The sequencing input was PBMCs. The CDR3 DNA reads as TGTGCCAGCAGTGGCCAGCGCAATCAGCCCCAGCATTTT. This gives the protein CASSGQRNQPQHF.